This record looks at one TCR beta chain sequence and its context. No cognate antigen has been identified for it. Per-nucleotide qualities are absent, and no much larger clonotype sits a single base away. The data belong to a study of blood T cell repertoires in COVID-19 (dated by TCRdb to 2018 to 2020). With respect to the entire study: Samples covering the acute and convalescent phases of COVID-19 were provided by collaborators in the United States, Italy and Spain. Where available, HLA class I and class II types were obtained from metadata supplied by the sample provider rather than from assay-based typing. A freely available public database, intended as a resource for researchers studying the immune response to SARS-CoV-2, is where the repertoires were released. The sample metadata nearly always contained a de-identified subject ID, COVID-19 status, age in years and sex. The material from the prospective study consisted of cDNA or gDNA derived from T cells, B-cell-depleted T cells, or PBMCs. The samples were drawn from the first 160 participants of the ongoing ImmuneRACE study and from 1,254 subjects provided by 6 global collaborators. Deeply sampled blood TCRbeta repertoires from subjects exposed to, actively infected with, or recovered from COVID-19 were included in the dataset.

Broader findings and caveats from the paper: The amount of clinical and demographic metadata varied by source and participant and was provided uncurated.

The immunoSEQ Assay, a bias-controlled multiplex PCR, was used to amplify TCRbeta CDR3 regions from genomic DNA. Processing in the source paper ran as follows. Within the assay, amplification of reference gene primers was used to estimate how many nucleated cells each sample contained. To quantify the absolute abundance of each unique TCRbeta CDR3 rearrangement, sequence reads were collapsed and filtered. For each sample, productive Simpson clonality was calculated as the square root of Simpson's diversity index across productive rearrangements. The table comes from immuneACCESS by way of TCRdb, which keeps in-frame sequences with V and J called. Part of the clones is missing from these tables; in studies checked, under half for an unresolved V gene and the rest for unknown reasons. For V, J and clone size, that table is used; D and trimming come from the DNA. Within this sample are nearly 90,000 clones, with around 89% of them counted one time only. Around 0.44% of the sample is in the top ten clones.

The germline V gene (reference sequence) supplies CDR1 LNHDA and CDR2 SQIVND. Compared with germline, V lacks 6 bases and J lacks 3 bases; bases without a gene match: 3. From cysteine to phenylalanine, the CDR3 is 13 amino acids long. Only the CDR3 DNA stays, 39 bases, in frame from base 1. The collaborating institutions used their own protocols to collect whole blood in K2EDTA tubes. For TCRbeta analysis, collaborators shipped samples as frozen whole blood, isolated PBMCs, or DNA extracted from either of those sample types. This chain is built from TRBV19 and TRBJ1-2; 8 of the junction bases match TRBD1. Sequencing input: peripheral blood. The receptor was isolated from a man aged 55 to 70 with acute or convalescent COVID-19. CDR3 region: CASRGTGYYGYTF. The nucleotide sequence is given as TGTGCCAGTAGGGGGACAGGCTACTATGGCTACACCTTC.